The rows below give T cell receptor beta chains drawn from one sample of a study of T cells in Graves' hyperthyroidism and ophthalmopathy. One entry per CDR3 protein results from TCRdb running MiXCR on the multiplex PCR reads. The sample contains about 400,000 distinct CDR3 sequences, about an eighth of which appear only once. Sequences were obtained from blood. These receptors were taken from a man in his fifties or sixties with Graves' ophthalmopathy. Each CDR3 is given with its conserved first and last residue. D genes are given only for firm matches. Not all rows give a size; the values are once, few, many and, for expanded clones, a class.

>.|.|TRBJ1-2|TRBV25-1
CASSGPSYTF
TGTGCCAGCAGTGGGCCTTCCTACACCTTC
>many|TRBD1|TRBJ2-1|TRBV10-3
CAISGPPAPHRGDYNEQFF
TGTGCCATCAGTGGCCCCCCCGCCCCCCACAGGGGTGACTACAATGAGCAGTTCTTC
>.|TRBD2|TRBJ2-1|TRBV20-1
CSATRGSSYNEQFF
TGCAGTGCCACTCGCGGGAGCTCCTACAATGAGCAGTTCTTC
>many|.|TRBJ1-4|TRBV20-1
CSAGAGSTNEKLFF
TGCAGTGCTGGGGCGGGGTCTACTAATGAAAAACTGTTTTTT
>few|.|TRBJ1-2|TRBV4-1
CASSQDLIGNYGYTF
TGCGCCAGCAGCCAAGATCTGATCGGGAACTATGGCTACACCTTC
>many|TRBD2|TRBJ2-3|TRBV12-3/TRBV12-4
CASSTASGNTDTQYF
TGTGCCAGCAGTACGGCAAGCGGGAACACAGATACGCAGTATTTT
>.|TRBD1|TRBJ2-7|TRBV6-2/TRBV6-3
CASSGDRGNPTYEQYF
TGTGCCAGCAGTGGGGACAGGGGGAACCCTACCTACGAGCAGTACTTC
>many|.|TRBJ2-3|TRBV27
CASSFSVRGDDAQYF
TGTGCCAGCAGTTTCAGTGTACGGGGTGACGACGCGCAGTATTTT
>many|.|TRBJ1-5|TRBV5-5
CASSLAGLDNQPQHF
TGTGCCAGCAGCTTGGCGGGACTCGACAATCAGCCCCAGCATTTT
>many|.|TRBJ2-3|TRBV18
CASSPPGGTITDTQYF
TGTGCCAGCTCACCACCGGGCGGGACCATCACAGATACGCAGTATTTT
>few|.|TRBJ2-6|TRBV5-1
CASSGPGNSGANVLTF
TGCGCCAGCAGTGGACCAGGCAACTCAGGGGCCAACGTCCTGACTTTC
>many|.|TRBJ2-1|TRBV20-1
CSAPLGSYNEQFF
TGCAGTGCCCCCCTGGGATCATACAATGAGCAGTTCTTC
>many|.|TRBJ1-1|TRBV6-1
CASSESLEAFF
TGTGCCAGCAGTGAATCCCTCGAAGCTTTCTTT
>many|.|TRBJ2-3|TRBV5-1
CASSTRDTQYF
TGCGCCAGCTCGACTAGAGATACGCAGTATTTT
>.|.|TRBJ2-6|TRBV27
CASKWVSGANVLTF
TGTGCCAGCAAGTGGGTGTCTGGGGCCAACGTCCTGACTTTC
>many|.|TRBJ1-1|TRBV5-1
CASSLNLGSTEAFF
TGCGCCAGCAGCTTGAACCTGGGGAGCACTGAAGCTTTCTTT
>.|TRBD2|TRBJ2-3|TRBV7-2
CASSLVGGRRTDTQYF
TGTGCCAGCAGCTTAGTGGGGGGGAGACGCACAGATACGCAGTATTTT
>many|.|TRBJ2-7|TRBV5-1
CASSASQGTYEQYF
TGCGCCAGCAGCGCGTCCCAGGGGACCTACGAGCAGTACTTC
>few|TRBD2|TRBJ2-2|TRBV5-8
CASSLTGTTNTGELFF
TGTGCCAGCAGCTTAACCGGGACTACGAACACCGGGGAGCTGTTTTTT
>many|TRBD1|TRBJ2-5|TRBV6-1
CASSEGRGQETQYF
TGTGCCAGCAGTGAAGGCAGGGGGCAAGAGACCCAGTACTTC
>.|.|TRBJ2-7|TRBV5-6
CASSLDGGEQYF
TGTGCCAGCAGCTTGGATGGGGGCGAGCAGTACTTC
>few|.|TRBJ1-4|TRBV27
CASSLSQLNEKLFF
TGTGCCAGCAGTTTATCTCAGCTGAATGAAAAACTGTTTTTT
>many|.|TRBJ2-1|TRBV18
CASSPPLKTPYNEQFF
TGTGCCAGCTCACCCCCTCTTAAGACGCCGTACAATGAGCAGTTCTTC
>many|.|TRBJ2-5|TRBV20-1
CSVGFMGRETQYF
TGCAGTGTTGGCTTCATGGGCCGGGAGACCCAGTACTTC
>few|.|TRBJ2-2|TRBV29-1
CSVTSEGGISTGELFF
TGCAGCGTTACATCCGAGGGGGGCATATCCACCGGGGAGCTGTTTTTT
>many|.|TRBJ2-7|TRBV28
CASSSQVYEQYF
TGTGCCAGCAGTTCCCAAGTTTACGAGCAGTACTTC
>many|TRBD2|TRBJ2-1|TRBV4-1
CASSQDGGLAAYNEQFF
TGCGCCAGCAGCCAAGATGGAGGACTAGCGGCCTACAATGAGCAGTTCTTC
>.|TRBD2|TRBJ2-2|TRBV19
CASSRTSATGELFF
TGTGCCAGTAGTAGGACTAGCGCGACCGGGGAGCTGTTTTTT
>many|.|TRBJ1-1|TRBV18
CASSRRANTEAFF
TGTGCCAGCTCGCGCAGGGCGAACACTGAAGCTTTCTTT
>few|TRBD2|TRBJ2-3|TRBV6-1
CASTVSSGASTDTQYF
TGTGCCAGCACTGTTTCTAGCGGGGCTAGCACAGATACGCAGTATTTT
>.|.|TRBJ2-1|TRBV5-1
CASSLLTGESYNEQFF
TGTGCCAGCAGCTTGCTAACGGGAGAATCCTACAATGAGCAGTTCTTC
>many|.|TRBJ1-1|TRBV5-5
CASSESGHAGGATEAFF
TGTGCCAGCAGCGAATCTGGACACGCCGGGGGCGCAACTGAAGCTTTCTTT
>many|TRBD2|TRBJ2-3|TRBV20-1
CSASLLAALSDTQYF
TGCAGTGCTAGCCTACTAGCGGCTCTTTCGGACACGCAGTATTTT
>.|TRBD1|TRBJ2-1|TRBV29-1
CSVEIPDRGNEQFF
TGCAGCGTTGAGATCCCAGACAGGGGCAATGAGCAGTTCTTC
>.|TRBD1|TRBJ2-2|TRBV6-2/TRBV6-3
CASNLRAGGYTSGELFF
TGTGCCAGCAACCTGAGGGCAGGGGGCTACACCTCCGGGGAGCTGTTTTTT
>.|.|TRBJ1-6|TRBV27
CASSSYGALHF
TGTGCCAGCAGTTCTTATGGGGCCCTCCACTTT
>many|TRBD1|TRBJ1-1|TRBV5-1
CASSLGQGVLATEAFF
TGCGCCAGCAGCCTCGGACAGGGGGTCTTAGCGACTGAAGCTTTCTTT
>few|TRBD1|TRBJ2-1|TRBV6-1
CAARGLSNEQFF
TGTGCCGCCAGGGGGTTGTCCAATGAGCAGTTCTTC
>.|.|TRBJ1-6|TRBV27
CASSLAGRNNSPLHF
TGTGCCAGCAGTTTAGCGGGACGGAATAATTCACCCCTCCACTTT
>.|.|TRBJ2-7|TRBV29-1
CSVAPHPYEQYF
TGCAGCGTTGCCCCACACCCCTACGAGCAGTACTTC
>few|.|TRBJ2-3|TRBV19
CASSIGFRGLTDTQYF
TGTGCCAGTAGTATAGGGTTCCGGGGGCTCACAGATACGCAGTATTTT
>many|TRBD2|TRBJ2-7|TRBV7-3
CASSYYSGTSGRMSYEQYF
TGTGCCAGCAGCTACTACTCCGGGACTAGCGGGAGGATGTCCTACGAGCAGTACTTC
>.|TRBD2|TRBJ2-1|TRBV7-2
CASSLGLAGSRVGQFF
TGTGCCAGCAGCTTAGGTCTAGCGGGAAGTCGGGTTGGGCAGTTCTTC
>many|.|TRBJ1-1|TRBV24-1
CATSSAVGTEAFF
TGTGCCACCTCATCCGCCGTAGGCACTGAAGCTTTCTTT
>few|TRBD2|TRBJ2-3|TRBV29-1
CSVEDGLAGRTDTQYF
TGCAGCGTTGAAGACGGACTAGCGGGTCGCACAGATACGCAGTATTTT
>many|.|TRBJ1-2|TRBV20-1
CSAGTTGSSGYTF
TGCAGTGCTGGGACAACAGGGTCCTCTGGCTACACCTTC
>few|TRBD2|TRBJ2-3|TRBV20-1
CSASTRMTSGTANTQYF
TGCAGTGCAAGTACCCGGATGACTAGCGGGACGGCTAATACGCAGTATTTT
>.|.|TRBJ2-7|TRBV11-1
CASSLGDARTHYEQYF
TGTGCCAGCAGCTTAGGAGATGCCAGAACTCACTACGAGCAGTACTTC
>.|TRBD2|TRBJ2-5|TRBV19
CASSIGTSGSHPETQYF
TGTGCCAGTAGTATCGGGACTAGCGGGAGTCATCCGGAGACCCAGTACTTC
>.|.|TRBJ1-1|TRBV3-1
CASSQSQLTEAFF
TGTGCCAGCAGCCAATCACAGCTTACTGAAGCTTTCTTT
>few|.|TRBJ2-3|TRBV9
CASSVGVADGDTQYF
TGTGCCAGCAGCGTAGGGGTAGCGGACGGAGATACGCAGTATTTT
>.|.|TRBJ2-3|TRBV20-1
CSASRGRAGTDTQYF
TGCAGTGCTTCAAGAGGCAGGGCCGGGACAGATACGCAGTATTTT
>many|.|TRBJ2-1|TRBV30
CAWSANYNEQFF
TGTGCCTGGAGTGCAAACTACAATGAGCAGTTCTTC
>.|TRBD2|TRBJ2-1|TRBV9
CASSVSSGRLWNEQFF
TGTGCCAGCAGCGTATCCAGCGGGAGGTTGTGGAATGAGCAGTTCTTC
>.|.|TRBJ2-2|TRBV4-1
CASSHGSVGHRTGELFF
TGCGCCAGCAGCCATGGGTCTGTAGGGCATCGAACCGGGGAGCTGTTTTTT
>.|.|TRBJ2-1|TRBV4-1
CASSQVGGHASDEQFF
TGCGCCAGCAGCCAAGTTGGGGGGCACGCCTCGGATGAGCAGTTCTTC
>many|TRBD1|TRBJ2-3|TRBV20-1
CSAPRTGPSDTQYF
TGCAGTGCGCCGAGGACAGGGCCGTCAGATACGCAGTATTTT
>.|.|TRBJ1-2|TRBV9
CASKRVGTEKLNYGYTF
TGTGCCAGCAAGAGGGTCGGGACCGAGAAACTAAACTATGGCTACACCTTC
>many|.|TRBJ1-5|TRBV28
CATQQGHQPQHF
TGTGCCACCCAACAGGGACATCAGCCCCAGCATTTT